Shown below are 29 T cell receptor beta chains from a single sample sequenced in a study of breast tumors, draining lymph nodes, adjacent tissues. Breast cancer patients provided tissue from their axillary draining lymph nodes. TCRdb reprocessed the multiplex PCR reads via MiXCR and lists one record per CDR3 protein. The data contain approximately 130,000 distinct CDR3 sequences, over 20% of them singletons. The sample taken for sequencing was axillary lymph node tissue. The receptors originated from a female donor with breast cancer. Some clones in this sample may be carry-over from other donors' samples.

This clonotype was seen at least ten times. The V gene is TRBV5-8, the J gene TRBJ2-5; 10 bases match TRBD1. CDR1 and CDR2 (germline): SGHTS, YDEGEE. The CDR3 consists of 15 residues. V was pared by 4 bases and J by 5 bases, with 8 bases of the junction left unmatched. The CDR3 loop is CASSADRGEVETQYF. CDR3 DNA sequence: TGTGCCAGCAGCGCGGACAGGGGGGAAGTGGAGACCCAGTACTTC.

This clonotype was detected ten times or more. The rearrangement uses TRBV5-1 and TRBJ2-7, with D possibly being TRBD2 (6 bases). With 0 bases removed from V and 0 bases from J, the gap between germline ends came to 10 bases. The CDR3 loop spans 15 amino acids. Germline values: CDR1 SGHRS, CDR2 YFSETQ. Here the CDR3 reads CASSLAATSSYEQYF. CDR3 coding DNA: TGCGCCAGCAGCTTGGCCGCGACTAGCTCCTACGAGCAGTACTTC.

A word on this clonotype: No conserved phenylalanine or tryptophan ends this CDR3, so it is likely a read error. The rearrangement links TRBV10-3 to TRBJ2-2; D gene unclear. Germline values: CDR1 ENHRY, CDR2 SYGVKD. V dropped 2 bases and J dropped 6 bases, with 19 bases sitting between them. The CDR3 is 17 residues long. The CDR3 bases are TGTGCCATCAGTGAGACTGGCCATCTCAGTAACGCCGGGGAGCTGTTTGTT. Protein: CAISETGHLSNAGELFV.

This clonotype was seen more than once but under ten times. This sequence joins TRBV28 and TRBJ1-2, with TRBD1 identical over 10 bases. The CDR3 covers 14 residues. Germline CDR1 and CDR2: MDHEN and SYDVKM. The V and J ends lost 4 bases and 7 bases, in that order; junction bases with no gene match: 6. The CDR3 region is CASSWDRGLGGYTF. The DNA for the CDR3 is TGTGCCAGCAGTTGGGACAGGGGATTGGGTGGCTACACCTTC.

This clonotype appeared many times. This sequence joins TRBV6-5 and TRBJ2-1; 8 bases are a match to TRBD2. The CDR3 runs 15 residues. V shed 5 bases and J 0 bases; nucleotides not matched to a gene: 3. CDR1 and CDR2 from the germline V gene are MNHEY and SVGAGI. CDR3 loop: CASSQRGPSYNEQFF. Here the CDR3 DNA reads TGTGCCAGCAGTCAGCGGGGGCCCTCCTACAATGAGCAGTTCTTC.

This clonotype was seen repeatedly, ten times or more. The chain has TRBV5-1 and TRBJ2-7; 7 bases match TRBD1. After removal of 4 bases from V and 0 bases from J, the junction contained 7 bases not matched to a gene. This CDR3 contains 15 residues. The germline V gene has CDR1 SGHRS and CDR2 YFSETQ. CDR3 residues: CASSPLGQSSYEQYF. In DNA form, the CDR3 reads TGCGCCAGCAGCCCCTTGGGACAGAGCTCCTACGAGCAGTACTTC.

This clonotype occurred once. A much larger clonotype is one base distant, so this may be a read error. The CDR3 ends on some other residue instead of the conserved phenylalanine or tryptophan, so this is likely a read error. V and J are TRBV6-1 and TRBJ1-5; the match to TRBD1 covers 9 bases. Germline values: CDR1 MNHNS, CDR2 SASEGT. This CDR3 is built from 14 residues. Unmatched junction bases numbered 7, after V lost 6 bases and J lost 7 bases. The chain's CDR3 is CASRKWTGEQPQHV. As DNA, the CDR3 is TGTGCCAGCAGAAAATGGACAGGGGAGCAGCCCCAGCATGTT.

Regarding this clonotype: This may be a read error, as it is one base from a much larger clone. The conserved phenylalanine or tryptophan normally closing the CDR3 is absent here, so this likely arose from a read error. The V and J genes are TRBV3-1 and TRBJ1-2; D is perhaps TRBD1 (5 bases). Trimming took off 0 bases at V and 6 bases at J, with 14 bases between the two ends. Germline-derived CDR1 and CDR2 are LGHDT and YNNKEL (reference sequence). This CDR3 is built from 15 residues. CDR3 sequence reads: CASSQDQWGINGYTL. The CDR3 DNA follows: TGTGCCAGCAGCCAAGATCAATGGGGGATCAATGGCTACACCCTC.

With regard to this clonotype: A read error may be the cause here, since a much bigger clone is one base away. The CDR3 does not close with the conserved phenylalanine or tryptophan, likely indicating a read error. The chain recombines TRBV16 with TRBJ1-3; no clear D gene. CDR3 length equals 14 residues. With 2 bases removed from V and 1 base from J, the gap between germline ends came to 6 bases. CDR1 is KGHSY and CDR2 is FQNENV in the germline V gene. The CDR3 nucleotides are TGTGCCAGCAGCCAACCCCCGTCTGGAAACACCATATATTCT. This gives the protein CASSQPPSGNTIYS.

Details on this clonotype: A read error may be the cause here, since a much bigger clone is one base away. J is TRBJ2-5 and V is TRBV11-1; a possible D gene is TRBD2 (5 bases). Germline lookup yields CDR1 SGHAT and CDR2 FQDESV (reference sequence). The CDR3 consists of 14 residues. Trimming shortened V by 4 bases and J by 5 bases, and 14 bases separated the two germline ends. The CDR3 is CASSSEAPRETQYF. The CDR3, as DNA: TGTGCCAGCAGCTCGGAGGCGCCCCGGGAGACCCAGTACTTC.

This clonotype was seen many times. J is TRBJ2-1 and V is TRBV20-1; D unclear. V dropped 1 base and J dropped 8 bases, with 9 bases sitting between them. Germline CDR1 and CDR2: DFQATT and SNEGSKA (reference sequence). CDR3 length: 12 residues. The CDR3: CSARGSFYEQFF. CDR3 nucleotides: TGCAGTGCTAGAGGTTCCTTCTATGAGCAGTTCTTC.

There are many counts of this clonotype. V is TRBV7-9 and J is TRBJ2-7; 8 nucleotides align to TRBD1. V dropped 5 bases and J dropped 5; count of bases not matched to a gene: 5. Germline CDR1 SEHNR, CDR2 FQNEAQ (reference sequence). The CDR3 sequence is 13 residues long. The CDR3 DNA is TGTGCCAGCAGCCAGACAGGGGAGCACGAGCAGTACTTC. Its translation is CASSQTGEHEQYF.

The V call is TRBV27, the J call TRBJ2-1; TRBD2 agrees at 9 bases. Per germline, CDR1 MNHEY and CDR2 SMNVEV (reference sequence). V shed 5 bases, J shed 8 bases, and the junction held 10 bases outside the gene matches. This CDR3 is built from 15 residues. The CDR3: CASSRPVAGEDEQFF. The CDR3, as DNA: TGTGCCAGCAGTAGACCGGTAGCGGGAGAGGATGAGCAGTTCTTC.

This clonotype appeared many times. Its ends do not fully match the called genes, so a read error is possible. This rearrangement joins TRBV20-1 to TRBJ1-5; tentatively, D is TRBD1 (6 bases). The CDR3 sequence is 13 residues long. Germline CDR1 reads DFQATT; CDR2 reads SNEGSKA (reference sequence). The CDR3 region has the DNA TGCAGTGCCAGAGGGGGATTCAATCAGCCCCAGCATTTT. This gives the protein CSARGGFNQPQHF.

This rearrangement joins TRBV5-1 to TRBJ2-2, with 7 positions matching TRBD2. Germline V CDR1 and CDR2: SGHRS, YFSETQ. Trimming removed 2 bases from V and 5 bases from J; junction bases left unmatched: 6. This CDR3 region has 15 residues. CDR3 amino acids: CASSLRAGTTGELFF. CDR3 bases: TGCGCCAGCAGCTTAAGAGCGGGAACGACCGGGGAGCTGTTTTTT.

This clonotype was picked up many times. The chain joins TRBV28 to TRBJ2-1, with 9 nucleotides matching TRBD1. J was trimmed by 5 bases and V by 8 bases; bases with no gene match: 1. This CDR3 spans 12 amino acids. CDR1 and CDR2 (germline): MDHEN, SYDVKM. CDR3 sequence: CASRDRDNEQFF. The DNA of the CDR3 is TGTGCCAGCCGGGACAGGGACAATGAGCAGTTCTTC.

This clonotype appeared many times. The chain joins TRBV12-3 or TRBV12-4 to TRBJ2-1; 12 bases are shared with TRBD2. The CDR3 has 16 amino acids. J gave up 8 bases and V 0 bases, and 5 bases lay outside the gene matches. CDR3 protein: CASSLALAGGLDEQFF. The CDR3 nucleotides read TGTGCCAGCAGTTTAGCGCTAGCGGGAGGGCTGGATGAGCAGTTCTTC.

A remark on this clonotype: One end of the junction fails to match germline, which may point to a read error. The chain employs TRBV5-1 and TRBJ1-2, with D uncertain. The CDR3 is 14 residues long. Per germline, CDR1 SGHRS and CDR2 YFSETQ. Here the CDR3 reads CASSLGLLGNGYAF. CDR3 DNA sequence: TGCGCCAGCAGCTTGGGGCTACTAGGCAATGGCTACGCCTTC.

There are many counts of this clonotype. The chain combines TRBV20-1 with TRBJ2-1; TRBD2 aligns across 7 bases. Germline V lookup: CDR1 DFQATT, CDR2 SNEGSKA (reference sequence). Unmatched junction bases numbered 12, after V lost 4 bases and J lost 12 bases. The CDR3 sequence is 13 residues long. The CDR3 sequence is CSATDTREIGQFF. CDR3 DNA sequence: TGCAGTGCTACAGACACGCGGGAGATAGGGCAGTTCTTC.

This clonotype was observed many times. The CDR3 protein is CSAPTQTGDTGELFF. The DNA for the CDR3 is TGCAGTGCTCCAACACAGACAGGGGACACCGGGGAGCTGTTTTTT. The chain has TRBV20-1 and TRBJ2-2, with 8 bases fitting TRBD1. With 5 bases clipped from V and 3 bases from J, the junction kept 8 bases outside the gene matches. The CDR3 is 15 amino acids. Germline CDR1 and CDR2: DFQATT and SNEGSKA (reference sequence).

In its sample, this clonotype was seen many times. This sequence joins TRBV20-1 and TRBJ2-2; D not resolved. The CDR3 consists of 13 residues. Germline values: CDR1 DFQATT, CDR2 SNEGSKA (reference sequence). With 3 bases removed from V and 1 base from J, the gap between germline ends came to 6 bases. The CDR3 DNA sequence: TGCAGTGCTAGGCGTCAGAACACCGGGGAGCTGTTTTTT. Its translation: CSARRQNTGELFF.

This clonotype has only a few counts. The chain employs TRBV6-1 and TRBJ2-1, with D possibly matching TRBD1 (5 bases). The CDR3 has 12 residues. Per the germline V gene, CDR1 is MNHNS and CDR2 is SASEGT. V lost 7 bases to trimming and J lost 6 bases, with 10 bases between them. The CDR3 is CASTLDTNEQFF. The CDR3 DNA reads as TGTGCCAGCACCCTGGACACCAATGAGCAGTTCTTC.

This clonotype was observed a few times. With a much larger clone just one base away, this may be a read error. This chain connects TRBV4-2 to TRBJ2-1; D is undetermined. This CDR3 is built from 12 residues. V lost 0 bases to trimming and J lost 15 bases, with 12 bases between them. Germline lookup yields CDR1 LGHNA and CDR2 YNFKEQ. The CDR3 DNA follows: TGTGCCAGCAGCCAAGATTCTCAATCTCCGTTCTTC. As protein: CASSQDSQSPFF.

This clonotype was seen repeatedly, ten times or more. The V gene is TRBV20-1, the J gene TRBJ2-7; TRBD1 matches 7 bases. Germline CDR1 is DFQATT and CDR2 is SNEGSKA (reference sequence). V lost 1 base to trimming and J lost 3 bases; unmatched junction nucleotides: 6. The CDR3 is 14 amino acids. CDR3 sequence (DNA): TGCAGTGCTAGAGCGCCGACAGGGAGCTACGAGCAGTACTTC. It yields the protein CSARAPTGSYEQYF.

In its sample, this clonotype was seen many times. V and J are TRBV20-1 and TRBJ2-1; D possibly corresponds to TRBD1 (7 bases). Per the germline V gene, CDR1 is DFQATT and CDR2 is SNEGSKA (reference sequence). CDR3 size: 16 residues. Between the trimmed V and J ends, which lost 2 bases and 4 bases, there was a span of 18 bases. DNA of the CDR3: TGCAGTGCTAGAAATTGGGGGGACAGAGAATACAATGAGCAGTTCTTC. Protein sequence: CSARNWGDREYNEQFF.

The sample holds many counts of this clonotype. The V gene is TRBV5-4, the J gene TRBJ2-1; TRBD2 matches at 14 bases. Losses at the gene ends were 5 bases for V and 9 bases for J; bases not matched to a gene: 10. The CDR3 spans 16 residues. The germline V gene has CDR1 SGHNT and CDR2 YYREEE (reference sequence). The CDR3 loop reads CASSAGTSGSSSEQFF. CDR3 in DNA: TGTGCCAGCAGTGCCGGGACTAGCGGGAGTTCCAGTGAGCAGTTCTTC.

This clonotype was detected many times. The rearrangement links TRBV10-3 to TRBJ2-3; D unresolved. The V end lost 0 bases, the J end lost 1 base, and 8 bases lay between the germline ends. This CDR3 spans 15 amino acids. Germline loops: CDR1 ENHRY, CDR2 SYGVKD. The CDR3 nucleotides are TGTGCCATCAGTGAGTCTGGAAGCGGCACAGATACGCAGTATTTT. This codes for CAISESGSGTDTQYF.

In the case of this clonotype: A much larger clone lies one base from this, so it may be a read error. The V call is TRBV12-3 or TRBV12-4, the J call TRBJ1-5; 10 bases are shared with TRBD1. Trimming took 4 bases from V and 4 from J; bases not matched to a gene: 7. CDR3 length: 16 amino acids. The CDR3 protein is CASSSATGGGNQPQHF. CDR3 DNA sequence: TGTGCCAGCAGTTCCGCGACAGGGGGCGGGAATCAGCCCCAGCATTTT.

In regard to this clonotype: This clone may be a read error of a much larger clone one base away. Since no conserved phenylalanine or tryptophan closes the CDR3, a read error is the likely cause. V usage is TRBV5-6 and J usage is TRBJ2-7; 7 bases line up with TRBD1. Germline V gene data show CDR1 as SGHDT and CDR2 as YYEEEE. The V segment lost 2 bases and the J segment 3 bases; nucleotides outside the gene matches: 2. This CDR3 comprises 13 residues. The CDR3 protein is CASSFGQDYEQYL. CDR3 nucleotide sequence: TGTGCCAGCAGCTTTGGACAGGACTACGAGCAGTACCTC.